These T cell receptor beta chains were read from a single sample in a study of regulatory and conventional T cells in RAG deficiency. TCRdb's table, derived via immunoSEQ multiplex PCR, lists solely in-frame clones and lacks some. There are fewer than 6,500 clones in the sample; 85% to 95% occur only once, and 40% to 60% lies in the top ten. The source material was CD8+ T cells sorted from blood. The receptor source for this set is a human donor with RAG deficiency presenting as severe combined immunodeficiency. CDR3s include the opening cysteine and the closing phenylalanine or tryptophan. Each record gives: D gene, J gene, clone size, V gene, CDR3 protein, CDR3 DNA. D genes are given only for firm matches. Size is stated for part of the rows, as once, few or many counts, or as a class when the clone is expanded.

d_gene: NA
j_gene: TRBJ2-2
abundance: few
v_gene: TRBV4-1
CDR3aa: CASSQGDGELFF
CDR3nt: TGCGCCAGCAGCCAAGGGGACGGGGAGCTGTTTTTT

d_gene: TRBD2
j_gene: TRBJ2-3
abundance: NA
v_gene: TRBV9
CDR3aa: CASSGSGRAEDTQYF
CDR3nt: TGTGCCAGCAGCGGTAGCGGGAGGGCCGAAGATACGCAGTATTTT

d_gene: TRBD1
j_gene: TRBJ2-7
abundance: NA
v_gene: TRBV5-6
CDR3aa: CASSSPGQGYEQYF
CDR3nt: TGTGCCAGCAGCAGCCCGGGACAGGGGTACGAGCAGTACTTC

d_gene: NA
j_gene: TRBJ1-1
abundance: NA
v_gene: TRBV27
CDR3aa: CASSSDPLRTEAFF
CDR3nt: TGTGCCAGCAGTTCGGACCCTCTCCGCACTGAAGCTTTCTTT

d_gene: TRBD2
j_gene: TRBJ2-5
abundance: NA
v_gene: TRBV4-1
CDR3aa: CASSQEPRGGETQYF
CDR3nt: TGCGCCAGCAGCCAAGAGCCCCGGGGAGGGGAGACCCAGTACTTC

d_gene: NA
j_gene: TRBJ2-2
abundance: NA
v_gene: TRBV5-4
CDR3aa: CASSYYAGELFF
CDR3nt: TGTGCCAGCAGCTACTACGCCGGGGAGCTGTTTTTT

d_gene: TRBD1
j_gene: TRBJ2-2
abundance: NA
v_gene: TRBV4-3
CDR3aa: CASSQGPGQGATGELFF
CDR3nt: TGCGCCAGCAGCCAAGGCCCGGGACAGGGGGCCACCGGGGAGCTGTTTTTT

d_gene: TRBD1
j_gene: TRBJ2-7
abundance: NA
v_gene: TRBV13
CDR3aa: CASSPDRVGRYEQYF
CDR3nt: TGTGCCAGCAGCCCAGACAGGGTGGGTCGCTACGAGCAGTACTTC

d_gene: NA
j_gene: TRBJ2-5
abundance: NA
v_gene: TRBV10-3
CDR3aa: CAISENRRGAETQYF
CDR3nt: TGTGCCATCAGTGAGAATCGCCGGGGGGCAGAGACCCAGTACTTC

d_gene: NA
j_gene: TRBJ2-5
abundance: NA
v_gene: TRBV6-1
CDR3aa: CASSEIGVETQYF
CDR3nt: TGTGCCAGCAGTGAAATCGGTGTTGAGACCCAGTACTTC

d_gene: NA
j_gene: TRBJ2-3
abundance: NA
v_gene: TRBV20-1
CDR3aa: CSAPLGEAQYF
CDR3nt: TGCAGTGCTCCCCTTGGGGAGGCGCAGTATTTT

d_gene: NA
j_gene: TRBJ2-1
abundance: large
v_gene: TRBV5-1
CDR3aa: CASGDTGYNEQFF
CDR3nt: TGCGCCAGCGGGGATACAGGATACAATGAGCAGTTCTTC

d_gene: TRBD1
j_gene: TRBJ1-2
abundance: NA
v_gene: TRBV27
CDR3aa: CASSLGTGHYGYTF
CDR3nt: TGTGCCAGCAGTTTAGGGACAGGGCACTATGGCTACACCTTC

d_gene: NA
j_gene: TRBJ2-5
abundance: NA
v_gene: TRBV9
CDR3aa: CASSPPFGADQETQYF
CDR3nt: TGTGCCAGCAGTCCGCCATTTGGGGCGGATCAAGAGACCCAGTACTTC

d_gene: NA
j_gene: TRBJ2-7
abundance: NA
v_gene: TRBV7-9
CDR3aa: CASSLAGGYEQYF
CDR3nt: TGTGCCAGCAGCTTAGCAGGGGGCTACGAGCAGTACTTC

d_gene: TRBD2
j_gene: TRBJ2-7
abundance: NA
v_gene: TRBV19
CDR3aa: CASSIGTSGIDEQYF
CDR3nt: TGTGCCAGTAGTATCGGAACTAGCGGGATCGACGAGCAGTACTTC

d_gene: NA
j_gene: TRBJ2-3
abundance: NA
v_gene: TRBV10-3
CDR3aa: CAISGQSSGDTQYF
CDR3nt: TGTGCCATCAGTGGACAGAGTTCCGGAGATACGCAGTATTTT

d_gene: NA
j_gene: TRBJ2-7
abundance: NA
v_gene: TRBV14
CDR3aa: CASSQVGPTAYEQYF
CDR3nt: TGTGCCAGCAGCCAAGTGGGACCGACAGCTTACGAGCAGTACTTC

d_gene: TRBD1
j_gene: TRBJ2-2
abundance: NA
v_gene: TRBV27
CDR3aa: CASRTGTGGGGELFF
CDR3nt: TGTGCCAGCAGGACCGGGACAGGGGGCGGCGGGGAGCTGTTTTTT

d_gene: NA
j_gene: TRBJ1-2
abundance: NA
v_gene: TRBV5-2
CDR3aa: CASKLVRVRKTYGYTF
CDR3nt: TGTGCCAGCAAATTAGTTCGAGTACGAAAGACCTATGGCTACACCTTC

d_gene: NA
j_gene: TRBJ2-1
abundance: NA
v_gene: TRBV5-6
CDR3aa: CASSTGNEQFF
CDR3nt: TGTGCCAGCAGCACAGGGAATGAGCAGTTCTTC

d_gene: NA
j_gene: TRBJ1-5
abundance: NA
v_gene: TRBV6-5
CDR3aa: CASSYSTVQPQHF
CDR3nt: TGTGCCAGCAGTTACTCGACAGTTCAGCCCCAGCATTTT

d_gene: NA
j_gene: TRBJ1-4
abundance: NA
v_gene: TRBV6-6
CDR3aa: CASSYGGSNEKLFF
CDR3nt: TGTGCCAGCAGTTACGGCGGGAGTAATGAAAAACTGTTTTTT

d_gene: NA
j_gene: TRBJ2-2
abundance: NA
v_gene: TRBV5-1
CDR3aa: CASSLRGVANTGELFF
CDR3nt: TGCGCCAGCAGCTTGAGGGGGGTCGCGAACACCGGGGAGCTGTTTTTT

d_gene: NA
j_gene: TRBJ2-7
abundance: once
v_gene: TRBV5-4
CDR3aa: CASSLWGYEQYF
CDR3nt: TGTGCCAGCAGCTTGTGGGGCTACGAGCAGTACTTC

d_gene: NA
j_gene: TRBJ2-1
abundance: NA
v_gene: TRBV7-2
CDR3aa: CASSRRGHVNNEQFF
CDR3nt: TGTGCCAGCAGCCGGAGGGGGCATGTAAACAATGAGCAGTTCTTC

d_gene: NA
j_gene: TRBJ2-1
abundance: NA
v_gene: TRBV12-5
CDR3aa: CASAGYSYNEQFF
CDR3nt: TGTGCTAGTGCCGGGTACTCCTACAATGAGCAGTTCTTC

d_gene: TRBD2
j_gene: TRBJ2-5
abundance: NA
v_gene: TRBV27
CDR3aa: CASSLLAGDETQYF
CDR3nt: TGTGCCAGCAGTTTGTTAGCGGGAGACGAGACCCAGTACTTC

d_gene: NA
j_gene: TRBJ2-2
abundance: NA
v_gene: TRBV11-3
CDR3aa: CASSLQGTGELFF
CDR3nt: TGTGCCAGCAGCTTACAGGGCACCGGGGAGCTGTTTTTT

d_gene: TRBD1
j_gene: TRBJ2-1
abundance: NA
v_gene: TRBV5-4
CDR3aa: CASRHGQGASYNEQFF
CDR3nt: TGTGCCAGCAGACACGGACAGGGGGCCTCCTACAATGAGCAGTTCTTC

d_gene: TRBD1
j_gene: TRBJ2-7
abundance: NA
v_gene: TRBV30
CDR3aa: CAWSPDRVNEQYF
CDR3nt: TGTGCCTGGAGTCCCGACAGGGTTAACGAGCAGTACTTC

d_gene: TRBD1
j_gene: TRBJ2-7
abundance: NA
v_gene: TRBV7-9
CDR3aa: CASSPRTGTYEQYF
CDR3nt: TGTGCCAGCAGCCCCAGGACAGGGACCTACGAGCAGTACTTC

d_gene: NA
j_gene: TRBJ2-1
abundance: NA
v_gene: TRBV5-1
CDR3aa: CASSLRLNEQFF
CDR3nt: TGCGCCAGCAGCTTGAGACTGAATGAGCAGTTCTTC

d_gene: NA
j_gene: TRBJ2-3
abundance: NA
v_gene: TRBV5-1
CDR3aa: CASSLEGAGTDTQYF
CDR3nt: TGCGCCAGCAGCTTGGAAGGGGCCGGCACAGATACGCAGTATTTT

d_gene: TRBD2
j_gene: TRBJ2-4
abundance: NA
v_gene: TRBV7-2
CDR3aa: CASSLPWREGAKNIQYF
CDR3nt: TGTGCCAGCAGCTTGCCCTGGAGGGAGGGGGCCAAAAACATTCAGTACTTC

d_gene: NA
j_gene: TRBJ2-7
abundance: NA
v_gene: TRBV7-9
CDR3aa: CASSLGGLEQYF
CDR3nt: TGTGCCAGCAGCTTAGGGGGCCTCGAGCAGTACTTC

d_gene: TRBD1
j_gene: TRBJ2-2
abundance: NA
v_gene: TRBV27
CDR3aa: CASSSAGRGRIGELFF
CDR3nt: TGTGCCAGCAGTTCGGCTGGCAGGGGGAGAATCGGGGAGCTGTTTTTT

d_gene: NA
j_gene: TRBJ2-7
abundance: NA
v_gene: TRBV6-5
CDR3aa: CASSYLYEQYF
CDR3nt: TGTGCCAGCAGTTACCTCTACGAGCAGTACTTC

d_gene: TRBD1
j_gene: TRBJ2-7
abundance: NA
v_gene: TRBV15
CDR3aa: CATSREEVGTGLYF
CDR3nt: TGTGCCACCAGCAGAGAAGAAGTTGGGACAGGGCTATACTTC

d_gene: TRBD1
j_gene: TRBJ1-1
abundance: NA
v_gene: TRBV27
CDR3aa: CASSLSAWDRAFF
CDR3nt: TGTGCCAGCAGTTTATCGGCCTGGGACAGGGCTTTCTTT

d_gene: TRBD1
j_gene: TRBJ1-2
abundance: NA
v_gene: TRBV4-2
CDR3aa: CASSYGTGERGYTF
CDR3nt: TGTGCCAGCAGCTACGGGACAGGGGAGAGAGGCTACACCTTC

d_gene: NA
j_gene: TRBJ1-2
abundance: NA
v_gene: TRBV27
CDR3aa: CASSLSGQGPPYGYTF
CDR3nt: TGTGCCAGCAGTTTATCTGGGCAGGGTCCCCCCTATGGCTACACCTTC

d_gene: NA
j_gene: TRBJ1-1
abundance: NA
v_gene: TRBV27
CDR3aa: CASSFWGGTEAFF
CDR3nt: TGTGCCAGCAGTTTTTGGGGGGGCACTGAAGCTTTCTTT

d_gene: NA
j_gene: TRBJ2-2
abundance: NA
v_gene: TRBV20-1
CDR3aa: CSARSNGELFF
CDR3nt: TGCAGTGCCCGGAGTAACGGGGAGCTGTTTTTT

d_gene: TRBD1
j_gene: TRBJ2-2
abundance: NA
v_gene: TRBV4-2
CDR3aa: CASSQGTGNTGELFF
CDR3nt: TGTGCCAGCAGCCAAGGGACAGGGAACACCGGGGAGCTGTTTTTT

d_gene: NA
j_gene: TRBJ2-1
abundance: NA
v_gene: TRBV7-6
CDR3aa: CASSTSSTDRLDNEQFF
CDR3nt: TGTGCCAGCAGCACCAGTTCGACAGATAGACTCGACAATGAGCAGTTCTTC

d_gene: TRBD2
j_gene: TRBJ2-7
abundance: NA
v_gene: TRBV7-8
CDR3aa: CASSLAAGERYEQYF
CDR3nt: TGTGCCAGCAGCTTAGCCGCGGGAGAACGATACGAGCAGTACTTC

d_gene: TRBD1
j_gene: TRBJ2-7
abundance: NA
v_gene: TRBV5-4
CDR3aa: CASRKTGVYEQYF
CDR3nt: TGTGCCAGCAGGAAGACAGGGGTCTACGAGCAGTACTTC

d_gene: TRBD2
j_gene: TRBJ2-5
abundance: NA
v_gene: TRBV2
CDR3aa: CASEGTSGIQETQYF
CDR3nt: TGTGCCAGCGAAGGGACTAGCGGGATCCAAGAGACCCAGTACTTC

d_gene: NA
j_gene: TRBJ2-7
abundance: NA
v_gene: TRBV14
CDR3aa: CASSHRLAYEQYF
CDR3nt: TGTGCCAGCAGCCACCGACTTGCCTACGAGCAGTACTTC

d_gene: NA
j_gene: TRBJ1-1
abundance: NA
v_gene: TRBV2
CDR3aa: CASSEAGGTLSGRDSFF
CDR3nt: TGTGCCAGCAGTGAAGCGGGCGGGACTCTCTCCGGGCGTGACTCTTTCTTT

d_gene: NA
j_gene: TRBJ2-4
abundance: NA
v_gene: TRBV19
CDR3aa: CASRQGGKNIQYF
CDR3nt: TGTGCCAGTAGACAGGGAGGGAAAAACATTCAGTACTTC

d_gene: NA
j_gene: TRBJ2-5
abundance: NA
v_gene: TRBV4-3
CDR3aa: CASSHRGLGGETQYF
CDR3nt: TGCGCCAGCAGCCACAGGGGTCTGGGGGGAGAGACCCAGTACTTC

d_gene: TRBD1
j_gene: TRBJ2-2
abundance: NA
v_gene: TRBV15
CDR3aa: CATSRTGGTGELFF
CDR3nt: TGTGCCACCAGCAGGACAGGGGGCACCGGGGAGCTGTTTTTT